Following are 12 T cell receptor beta chains from one sample sequenced in a study of T cells expressing NK-cell markers. No DNA is given; TCRdb re-called the 5' RACE reads and lists each CDR3 protein once. The sample holds around 110,000 distinct CDR3 sequences. Source material: blood T cells: a sorted CD56 or NKG2C T cell subset, CD4+ or CD8+ T cells, or bulk PBMC T cells (not recorded which). Receptors originate from a woman between 18 and 70 years old in good health.

The J gene is TRBJ2-5, the V gene TRBV12-3 or TRBV12-4; TCRdb's D call of TRBD1 is untestable without DNA. The CDR3 totals 15 residues. CDR3 in amino acids: CASGNHPGAGETQYF.

The CDR3 sequence is CSVIQGAGELFF. This chain links TRBV29-1 with TRBJ2-2; TCRdb lists TRBD1, though no DNA is available to test this call. This CDR3 comprises 12 residues. Germline V gene sequence: CDR1 SQVTM, CDR2 ANQGSEA.

The rearrangement joins TRBV27 to TRBJ2-7; TCRdb indicates TRBD1, and absent DNA this call remains unverified. This CDR3 contains 14 residues. CDR1 is MNHEY, CDR2 SMNVEV, per germline (reference sequence). CDR3 region: CASSFSGTGYEQYF.

The chain has TRBV3-1 and TRBJ1-2. Germline CDR1 reads LGHDT; CDR2 reads YNNKEL (reference sequence). The CDR3 loop spans 15 amino acids. CDR3 loop: CASSQDELRNYGYTF.

J is TRBJ1-6 and V is TRBV7-6; the D gene TCRdb calls, TRBD1, cannot be checked with no DNA. The CDR3 is 15 amino acids. Germline V CDR1 and CDR2: SGHVS, FNYEAQ. The CDR3 loop reads CASSIRQGPNSPLHF.

The chain recombines TRBV24-1 with TRBJ2-7. Germline-derived CDR1 and CDR2 are KGHDR and SFDVKD. The length of the CDR3 is 12 residues. This CDR3 reads CATSDQSYEQYF.

The chain couples TRBV18 to TRBJ2-7. Germline CDR1 KGHSH, CDR2 LQKENI. The CDR3 has 13 residues. This CDR3 reads CASSPDTSYEQYF.

The V and J genes are TRBV5-1 and TRBJ1-2; the D call of TRBD1 rests on TCRdb alone, since no DNA is present to check it. This CDR3 has 12 residues. The germline gives CDR1 SGHRS, CDR2 YFSETQ. The CDR3 protein is CASSPAGNGYTF.

The chain uses TRBV7-8 and TRBJ1-5. CDR1 and CDR2 (germline): SGHVS, FQNEAQ. This CDR3 is built from 18 residues. The CDR3 sequence is CASSLLGAGLISNQPQHF. Filled out from reference TRBV7-8 and TRBJ1-5, the complete variable domain reads GAGVSQSPRYKVAKRGQDVALRCDPISGHVSLFWYQQALGQGPEFLTYFQNEAQLDKSGLPSDRFFAERPEGSVSTLKIQRTQQEDSAVYLCASSLLGAGLISNQPQHFGDGTRLSIL.

The chain carries TRBV20-1 and TRBJ2-1. The germline CDR1 and CDR2 sequences are DFQATT and SNEGSKA (reference sequence). The CDR3 spans 14 residues. CDR3 amino acids: CSARERESYNEQFF.

The CDR3 sequence is CASSLASGIDTQYF. The chain links TRBV5-5 to TRBJ2-3; the TRBD2 assignment by TCRdb is unverifiable without DNA. Germline V gene data show CDR1 as SGHKS and CDR2 as YYEKEE (reference sequence). The CDR3 covers 14 residues.

The rearrangement joins TRBV10-3 to TRBJ1-5. CDR1 is ENHRY, CDR2 SYGVKD, per germline. CDR3 length: 13 residues. This chain's CDR3 is CAIRDTRNQPQHF.